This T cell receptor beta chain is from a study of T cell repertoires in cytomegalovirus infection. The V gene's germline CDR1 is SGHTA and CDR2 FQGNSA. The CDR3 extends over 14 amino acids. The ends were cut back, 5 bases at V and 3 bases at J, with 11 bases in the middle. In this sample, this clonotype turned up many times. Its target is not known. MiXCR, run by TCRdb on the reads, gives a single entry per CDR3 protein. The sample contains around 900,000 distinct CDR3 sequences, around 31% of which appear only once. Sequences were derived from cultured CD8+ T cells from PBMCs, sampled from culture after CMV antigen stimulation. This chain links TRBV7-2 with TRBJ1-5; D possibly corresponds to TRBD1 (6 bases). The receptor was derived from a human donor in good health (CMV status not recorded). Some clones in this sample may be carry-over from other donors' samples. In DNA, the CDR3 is TGTGCCAGCAGCCTGGGACACTACAATCAGCCCCAGCATTTT. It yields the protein CASSLGHYNQPQHF.